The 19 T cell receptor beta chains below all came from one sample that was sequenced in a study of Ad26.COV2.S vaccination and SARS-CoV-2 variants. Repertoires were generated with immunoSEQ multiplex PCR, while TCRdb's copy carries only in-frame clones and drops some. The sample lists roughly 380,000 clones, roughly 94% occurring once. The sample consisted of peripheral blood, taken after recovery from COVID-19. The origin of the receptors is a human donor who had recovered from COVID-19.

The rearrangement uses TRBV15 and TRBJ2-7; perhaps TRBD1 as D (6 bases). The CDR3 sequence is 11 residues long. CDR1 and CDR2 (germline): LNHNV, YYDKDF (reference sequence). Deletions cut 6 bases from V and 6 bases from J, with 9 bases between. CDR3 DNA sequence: TGTGCCACCAGGGCGGACAGCGAGCAGTACTTC. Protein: CATRADSEQYF.

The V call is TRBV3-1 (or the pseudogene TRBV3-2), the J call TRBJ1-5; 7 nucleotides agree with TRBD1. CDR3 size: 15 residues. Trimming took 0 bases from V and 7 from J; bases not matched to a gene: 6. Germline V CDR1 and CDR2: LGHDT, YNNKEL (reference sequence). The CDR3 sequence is CASSQDKRGQQPQHF. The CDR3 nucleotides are TGTGCCAGCAGCCAAGACAAGAGGGGACAGCAGCCCCAGCATTTT.

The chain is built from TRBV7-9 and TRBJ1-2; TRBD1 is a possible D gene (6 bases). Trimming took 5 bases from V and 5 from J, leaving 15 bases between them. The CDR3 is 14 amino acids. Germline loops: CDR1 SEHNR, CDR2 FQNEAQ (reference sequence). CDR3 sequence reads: CASSPTPGEYGYTF. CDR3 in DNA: TGTGCCAGCAGCCCAACCCCAGGGGAATATGGCTACACCTTC.

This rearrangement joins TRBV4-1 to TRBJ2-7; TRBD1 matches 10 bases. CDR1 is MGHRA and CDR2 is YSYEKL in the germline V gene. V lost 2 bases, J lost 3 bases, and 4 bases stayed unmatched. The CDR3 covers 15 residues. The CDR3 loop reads CASSQRGTGVYEQYF. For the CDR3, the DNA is TGCGCCAGCAGCCAAAGGGGGACAGGGGTCTACGAGCAGTACTTC.

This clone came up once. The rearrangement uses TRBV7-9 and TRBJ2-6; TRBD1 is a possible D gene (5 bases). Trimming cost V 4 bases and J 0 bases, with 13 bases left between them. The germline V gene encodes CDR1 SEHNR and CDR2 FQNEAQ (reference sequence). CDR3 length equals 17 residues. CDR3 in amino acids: CASSSPGKRSGANVLTF. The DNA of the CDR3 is TGTGCCAGCAGCTCCCCAGGGAAACGCTCTGGGGCCAACGTCCTGACTTTC. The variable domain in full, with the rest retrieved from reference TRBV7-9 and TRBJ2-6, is DTGVSQNPRHKITKRGQNVTFRCDPISEHNRLYWYRQTLGQGPEFLTYFQNEAQLEKSRLLSDRFSAERPKGSFSTLEIQRTEQGDSAMYLCASSSPGKRSGANVLTFGAGSRLTVL.

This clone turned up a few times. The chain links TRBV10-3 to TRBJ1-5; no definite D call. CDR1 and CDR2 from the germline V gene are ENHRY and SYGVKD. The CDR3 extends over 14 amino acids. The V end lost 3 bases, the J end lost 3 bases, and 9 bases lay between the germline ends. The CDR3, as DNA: TGTGCCATCAGTGAAGGGAACCTCAATCAGCCCCAGCATTTT. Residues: CAISEGNLNQPQHF.

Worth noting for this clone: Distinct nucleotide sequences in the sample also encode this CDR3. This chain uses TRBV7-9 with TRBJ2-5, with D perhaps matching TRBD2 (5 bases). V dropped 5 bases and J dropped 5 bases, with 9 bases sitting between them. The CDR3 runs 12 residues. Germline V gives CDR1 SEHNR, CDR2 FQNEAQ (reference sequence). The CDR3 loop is CASSRDGETQYF. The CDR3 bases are TGTGCCAGCAGCCGGGATGGGGAGACCCAGTACTTC.

CDR3 coding DNA: TGTGCCAGCAGTTTTGACAGGGGCGAGCAGTACTTC. Its translation: CASSFDRGEQYF. The V gene is TRBV6-2 or TRBV6-3, the J gene TRBJ2-7; TRBD1 matches 8 bases. The CDR3 loop spans 12 amino acids. V lost 4 bases to trimming and J lost 6 bases; unmatched junction nucleotides: 2. Germline V lookup: CDR1 MNHEY, CDR2 SVGEGT.

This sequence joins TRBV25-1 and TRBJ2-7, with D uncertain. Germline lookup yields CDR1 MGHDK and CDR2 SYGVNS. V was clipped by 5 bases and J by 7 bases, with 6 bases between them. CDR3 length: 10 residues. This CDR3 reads CASSFGEQYF. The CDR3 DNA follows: TGTGCCAGCAGTTTTGGTGAGCAGTACTTC.

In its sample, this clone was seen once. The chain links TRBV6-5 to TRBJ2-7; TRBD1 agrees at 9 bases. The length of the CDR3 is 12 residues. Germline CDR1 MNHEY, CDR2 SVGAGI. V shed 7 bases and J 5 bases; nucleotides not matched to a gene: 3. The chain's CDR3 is CASTGTGNEQYF. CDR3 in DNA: TGTGCCAGCACTGGGACAGGGAACGAGCAGTACTTC.

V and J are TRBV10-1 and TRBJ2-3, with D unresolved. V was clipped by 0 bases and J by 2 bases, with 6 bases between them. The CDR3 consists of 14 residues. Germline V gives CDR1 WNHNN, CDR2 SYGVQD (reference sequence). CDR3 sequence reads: CASSESEFTDTQYF. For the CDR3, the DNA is TGCGCCAGCAGTGAGTCCGAATTCACAGATACGCAGTATTTT.

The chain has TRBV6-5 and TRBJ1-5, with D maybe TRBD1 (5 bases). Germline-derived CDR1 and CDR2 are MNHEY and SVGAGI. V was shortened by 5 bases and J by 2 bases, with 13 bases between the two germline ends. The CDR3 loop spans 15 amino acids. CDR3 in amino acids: CASSTGPGGNQPQHF. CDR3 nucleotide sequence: TGTGCCAGCAGTACGGGACCGGGGGGCAATCAGCCCCAGCATTTT.

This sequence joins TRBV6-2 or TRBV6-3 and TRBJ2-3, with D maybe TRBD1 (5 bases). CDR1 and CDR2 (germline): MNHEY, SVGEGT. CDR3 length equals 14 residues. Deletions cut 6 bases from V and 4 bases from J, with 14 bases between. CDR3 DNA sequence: TGTGCCAGCAGCCGATGGACACGTCCAGATACGCAGTATTTT. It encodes CASSRWTRPDTQYF.

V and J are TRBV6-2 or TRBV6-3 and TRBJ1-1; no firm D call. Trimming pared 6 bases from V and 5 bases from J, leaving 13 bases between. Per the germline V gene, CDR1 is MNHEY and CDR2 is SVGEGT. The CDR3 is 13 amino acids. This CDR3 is CASSSAPGTEAFF. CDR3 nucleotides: TGTGCCAGCAGCTCCGCCCCGGGAACTGAAGCTTTCTTT.

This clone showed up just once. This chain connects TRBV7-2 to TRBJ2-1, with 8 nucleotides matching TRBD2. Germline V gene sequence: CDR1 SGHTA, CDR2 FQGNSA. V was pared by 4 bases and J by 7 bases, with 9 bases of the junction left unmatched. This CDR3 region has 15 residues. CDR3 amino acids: CASSSSSGPQNEQFF. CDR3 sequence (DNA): TGTGCCAGCAGCTCCTCTAGCGGGCCTCAGAATGAGCAGTTCTTC.

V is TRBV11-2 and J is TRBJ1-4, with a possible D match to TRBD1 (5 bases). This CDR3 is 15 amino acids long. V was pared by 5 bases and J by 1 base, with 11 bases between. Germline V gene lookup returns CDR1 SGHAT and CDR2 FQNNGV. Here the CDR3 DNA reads TGTGCCAGCAGCCCCACAGGAAGAACTAATGAAAAACTGTTTTTT. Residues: CASSPTGRTNEKLFF.

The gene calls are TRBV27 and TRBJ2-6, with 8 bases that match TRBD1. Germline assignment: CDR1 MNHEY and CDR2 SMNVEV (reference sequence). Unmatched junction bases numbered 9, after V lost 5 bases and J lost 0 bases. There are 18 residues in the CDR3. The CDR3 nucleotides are TGTGCCAGCAGTCTTACGACAGGGGCGGGCTCTGGGGCCAACGTCCTGACTTTC. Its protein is CASSLTTGAGSGANVLTF.

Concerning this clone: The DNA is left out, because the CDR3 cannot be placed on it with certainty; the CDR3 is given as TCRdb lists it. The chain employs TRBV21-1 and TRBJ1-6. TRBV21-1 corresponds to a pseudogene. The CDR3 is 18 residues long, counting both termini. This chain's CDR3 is CASSKWGGGSSYNSPLHF.

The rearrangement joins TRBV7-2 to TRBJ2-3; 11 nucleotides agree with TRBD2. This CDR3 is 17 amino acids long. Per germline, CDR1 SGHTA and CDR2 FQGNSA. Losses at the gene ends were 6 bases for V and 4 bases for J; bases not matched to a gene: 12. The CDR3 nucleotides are TGTGCCAGCAGTGACTCTAGCGGGGGGACGGGGCCAGATACGCAGTATTTT. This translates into CASSDSSGGTGPDTQYF. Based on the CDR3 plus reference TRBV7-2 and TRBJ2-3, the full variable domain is GAGVSQSPSNKVTEKGKDVELRCDPISGHTALYWYRQSLGQGLEFLIYFQGNSAPDKSGLPSDRFSAERTGGSVSTLTIQRTQQEDSAVYLCASSDSSGGTGPDTQYFGPGTRLTVL.